This T cell receptor (beta chain) was observed in a study of cytomegalovirus exposure and HLA in healthy donors. Study-wide points: Immune exposure information available was restricted to CMV serostatus. An ancestry cluster, one associated with Asian ancestry, reportedly showed fewer N-insertions than the approximately 670-donor mean in a later analysis.

The PCR made use of 60 Vbeta and 13 Jbeta primers. Profiling relied on immunoSEQ multiplex PCR, and the TCRdb table lists in-frame clones only, not all of them. The table lists 100,000 or so clones, more than 80% of them singletons. Concerning this clone itself: The antigen remains undetermined.

From germline, CDR1 is SSHAT and CDR2 FNYEAQ (reference sequence). The J segment lost 5 bases and the V segment lost 4 bases, leaving 5 bases of the junction unmatched. The CDR3 totals 14 residues. The sequence was obtained from a man under 40 in good health and CMV-seronegative. The sequenced sample consisted of PBMCs. The chain is built from TRBV7-7 and TRBJ2-5; the match to TRBD1 covers 9 bases. The CDR3 nucleotides are TGTGCCAGCAGCTCCCGACAGGGGGATGAGACCCAGTACTTC. This gives the protein CASSSRQGDETQYF.